The 8 T cell receptor beta chains presented below share a single source sample, sequenced in a study of cytomegalovirus exposure and HLA in healthy donors (dated by TCRdb to about 2017). Library creation used the immunoSEQ multiplex PCR assay. TCRdb obtained this table from immuneACCESS and retained in-frame rearrangements with V and J assigned. These tables miss some clones; where compared with another copy, unresolved V genes account for less than half of the shortfall, and the remainder is unexplained. Recorded for this sample are approximately 140,000 clones; around four fifths of them occurred a single time. The ten largest clonotypes hold 1.4% of the sample. Specimen: PBMCs. Every receptor here comes from a woman aged 25-40 years in good health and CMV-seronegative.

The rearrangement links TRBV21-1 to TRBJ1-6; TRBD1 is taken as the D call from the table, unchecked against the DNA. TRBV21-1 constitutes a pseudogene. The CDR3 extends over 15 amino acids. The CDR3 nucleotides are TGTGCCAGCAGCAAAAGTCAGGGGGCGCGTTCACCCCTCCACTTT. Protein product: CASSKSQGARSPLHF.

This clone has more than one count but fewer than ten. CDR3 protein: CASRYGGIIDSPLHF. CDR3 DNA: TGTGCCAGCAGGTACGGGGGGATTATAGATTCACCCCTCCACTTT. The chain recombines TRBV7-2 with TRBJ1-6; possibly TRBD1 for D (5 bases). V shed 6 bases and J shed 8 bases, with 17 bases lying between them. Germline V gives CDR1 SGHTA, CDR2 FQGNSA. This CDR3 contains 15 residues.

The gene calls are TRBV2 and TRBJ1-3; 7 nucleotides align to TRBD1. Germline CDR1 SNHLY, CDR2 FYNNEI. CDR3 length: 16 amino acids. V lost 4 bases and J lost 0; bases outside the gene matches: 6. The CDR3, as DNA: TGTGCCAGCAGTGTATCGGGACAGACCTCTGGAAACACCATATATTTT. Translated: CASSVSGQTSGNTIYF.

The chain recombines TRBV5-1 with TRBJ2-3; maybe TRBD2 (5 bases). This CDR3 is 13 amino acids long. Trimming removed 0 bases from V and 3 bases from J, with 5 bases in between. Per the germline V gene, CDR1 is SGHRS and CDR2 is YFSETQ. The CDR3 reads CASSLGGTDTQYF. CDR3 DNA: TGCGCCAGCAGCTTGGGCGGGACAGATACGCAGTATTTT.

The CDR3 protein is CASSSSGDRGREKLFF. DNA for the CDR3: TGTGCCAGCAGTTCGTCGGGGGACAGGGGGCGTGAAAAACTGTTTTTT. The chain is built from TRBV27 and TRBJ1-4; 12 nucleotides agree with TRBD1. Germline V gene data show CDR1 as MNHEY and CDR2 as SMNVEV (reference sequence). This CDR3 contains 16 residues. After removal of 4 bases from V and 7 bases from J, the junction contained 7 bases not matched to a gene.

The chain couples TRBV6-6 to TRBJ1-1, with a tentative D call TRBD1 (5 bases). Looked up from germline, CDR1 is MNHNY and CDR2 is SVGAGI (reference sequence). Trimming pared 8 bases from V and 5 bases from J, leaving 6 bases between. The CDR3 has 10 amino acids. The CDR3 nucleotides read TGTGCCAGCCAGGGTACTGAAGCTTTCTTT. It yields the protein CASQGTEAFF.

The rearrangement joins TRBV6-1 to TRBJ1-2; no clear D. V was pared by 5 bases and J by 4 bases, with 11 bases between. This CDR3 is built from 13 residues. Germline V CDR1 and CDR2: MNHNS, SASEGT. In DNA, the CDR3 is TGTGCCAGCAGTCTGCATCTCGGCTATGGCTACACCTTC. It yields the protein CASSLHLGYGYTF.

The rearrangement joins TRBV27 to TRBJ2-5; 12 bases are a match to TRBD2. CDR3 length: 18 amino acids. Germline CDR1 reads MNHEY; CDR2 reads SMNVEV (reference sequence). V trimming: 6 bases; J trimming: 2 bases; junction bases outside the gene matches: 13. In DNA form, the CDR3 reads TGTGCCAGCAGCCATACTAGCGGGGGGCCCAACATTCAAGAGACCCAGTACTTC. It encodes CASSHTSGGPNIQETQYF.